A selection of T cell receptor beta chains follows, all from one sample in a study of blood T cell repertoires in COVID-19. Assay used: immunoSEQ multiplex PCR; TCRdb lists only in-frame clones, some missing. The table has nearly 400,000 clones, 89% seen once; the top ten hold 1.5% to 2%. The sequenced sample was PBMCs or T cells enriched from blood (not recorded which). These receptors were obtained from a woman in her thirties who had recovered from COVID-19. Each CDR3 is given with its conserved first and last residue. D genes are given only for firm matches. Part of the rows lack a size; the others show once, few, many or a class for expanded clones.

d_gene	abundance	v_gene	j_gene	CDR3nt	CDR3aa
.	once	TRBV15	TRBJ2-5	TGTGCCACCAGCAGAGGGGGAGATTCTGGGACCCAGTACTTC	CATSRGGDSGTQYF
.	.	TRBV4-3	TRBJ1-5	TGCGCCAGCAGCCAAGACATGGCCCGGCCCCAGCATTTT	CASSQDMARPQHF
.	.	TRBV2	TRBJ1-1	TGTGCCAGCGTGGCGTTCACGGGAGCGGACGCTGAAGCTTTCTTT	CASVAFTGADAEAFF
.	.	TRBV7-8	TRBJ2-2	TGTGCCAGCAGCCCCAGAGAGACCGGAGTTCTCATCACCGGGGAGCTGTTTTTT	CASSPRETGVLITGELFF
TRBD1	.	TRBV9	TRBJ1-4	TGTGCCAGCAGCTCCCAGGGGGCAACTAATGAAAAACTGTTTTTT	CASSSQGATNEKLFF
.	.	TRBV6-4	TRBJ1-1	TGTGCCAGCAGTGACTTAACCGGGGGGAACACTGAAGCTTTCTTT	CASSDLTGGNTEAFF
.	.	TRBV27	TRBJ1-6	TGTGCCAGCAGTTTATACAGGGAACTTCCCCTCCACTTT	CASSLYRELPLHF
TRBD2	.	TRBV15	TRBJ2-7	TGTGCCACCAGCAGTTGGGGGGGAGGAAGGGACGAGCAGTACTTC	CATSSWGGGRDEQYF
TRBD1	.	TRBV10-3	TRBJ2-7	TGTGCCATCAGCTCAACGGACAGGGGGCACGAGCAGTACTTC	CAISSTDRGHEQYF
.	.	TRBV14	TRBJ2-7	TGTGCCAGCAGCCAGAGAGGACGGAGGACCTACGAGCAGTACTTC	CASSQRGRRTYEQYF
TRBD1	.	TRBV7-8	TRBJ2-5	TGTGCCAGCAGCTCCAAGACAGGGGAGAAAGAGACCCAGTACTTC	CASSSKTGEKETQYF
TRBD2	.	TRBV18	TRBJ2-7	TGTGCCAGCTCACCACCCGGGACTAGCGATTTCTACGAGCAGTACTTC	CASSPPGTSDFYEQYF
.	.	TRBV3-1/TRBV3-2	TRBJ1-3	TGTGCCAGCAGCCCGGGACAATTCTCTGGAAACACCATATATTTT	CASSPGQFSGNTIYF
.	.	TRBV30	TRBJ1-2	TGTGCCTGGGACTCCCCTATCGGGAGGACCTATGGCTACACCTTC	CAWDSPIGRTYGYTF